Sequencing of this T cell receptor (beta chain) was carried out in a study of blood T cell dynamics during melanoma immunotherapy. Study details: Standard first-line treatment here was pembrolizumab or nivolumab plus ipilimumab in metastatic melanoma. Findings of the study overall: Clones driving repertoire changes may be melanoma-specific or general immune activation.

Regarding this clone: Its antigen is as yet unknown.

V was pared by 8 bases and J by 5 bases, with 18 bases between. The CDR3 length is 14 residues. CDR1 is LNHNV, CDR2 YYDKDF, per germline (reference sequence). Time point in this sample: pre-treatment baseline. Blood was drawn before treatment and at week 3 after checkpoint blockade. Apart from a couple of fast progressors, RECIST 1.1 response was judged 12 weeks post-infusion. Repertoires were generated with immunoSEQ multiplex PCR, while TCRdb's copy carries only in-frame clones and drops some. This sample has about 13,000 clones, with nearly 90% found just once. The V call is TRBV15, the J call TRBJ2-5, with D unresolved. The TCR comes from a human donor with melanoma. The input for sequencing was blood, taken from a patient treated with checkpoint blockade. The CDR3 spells CATLTGHIGETQYF. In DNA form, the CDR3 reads TGTGCCACCCTTACCGGGCACATCGGGGAGACCCAGTACTTC.